What follows are 12 T cell receptor beta chains derived from one specimen sequenced in a study of cytomegalovirus exposure and HLA in healthy donors. The PCR had 60 Vbeta and 13 Jbeta primers. Some clones are missing from TCRdb's copy, which holds only in-frame ones; the method was immunoSEQ multiplex PCR. The profile shows 120,000 or so clones, 55% to 75% of them singletons. The specimen sequenced was PBMCs. The receptors shown here come from a man aged 25-45 years in good health and CMV-seropositive.

V gene TRBV10-3 combines with J gene TRBJ2-1; 10 positions agree with TRBD2. The CDR3 is 17 amino acids. V shed 1 base and J 1 base; nucleotides not matched to a gene: 4. Germline V gives CDR1 ENHRY, CDR2 SYGVKD. CDR3 coding DNA: TGTGCCATCAGTGAGTGGGTAGCGGGAGGATCCTACAATGAGCAGTTCTTC. Translation: CAISEWVAGGSYNEQFF.

This clone was detected a few times. This chain joins TRBV19 and TRBJ2-7, with D tentatively TRBD1 (5 bases). The germline V gene has CDR1 LNHDA and CDR2 SQIVND (reference sequence). This CDR3 spans 14 amino acids. Trimming took 3 bases from V and 2 from J, leaving 11 bases between them. CDR3 DNA: TGTGCCAGTAGTATTCTCGGCAGGGCCTACGAGCAGTACTTC. Protein sequence: CASSILGRAYEQYF.

The chain uses TRBV6-1 and TRBJ1-5; D perhaps matches TRBD1 (5 bases). Germline V gene lookup returns CDR1 MNHNS and CDR2 SASEGT. This CDR3 is 16 amino acids long. Trimming took 4 bases from V and 2 from J, leaving 15 bases between them. The CDR3 sequence: CASSGGRPGGNQPQHF. Here the CDR3 DNA reads TGTGCCAGCAGTGGGGGCAGGCCCGGTGGCAATCAGCCCCAGCATTTT.

The chain carries TRBV4-3 and TRBJ2-3, with TRBD2 matching 9 bases. Germline-derived CDR1 and CDR2 are LGHNA and YSLEER. This CDR3 has 16 residues. V shed 0 bases and J 6 bases; nucleotides not matched to a gene: 7. CDR3 DNA sequence: TGCGCCAGCAGCCAAGAGGTTAGCGGGAGAGGGGATACGCAGTATTTT. Amino acids: CASSQEVSGRGDTQYF.

The gene calls are TRBV10-3 and TRBJ2-7; 8 bases are a match to TRBD1. After removal of 6 bases from V and 5 bases from J, the junction contained 9 bases not matched to a gene. This CDR3 contains 14 residues. Germline CDR1 reads ENHRY; CDR2 reads SYGVKD. CDR3 in amino acids: CAIRPQGEVDEQYF. The CDR3 DNA reads TGTGCCATCAGGCCACAGGGGGAAGTGGACGAGCAGTACTTC.

This rearrangement joins TRBV19 to TRBJ1-3; D not resolved. From germline, CDR1 is LNHDA and CDR2 SQIVND (reference sequence). The length of the CDR3 is 12 residues. The V end was cut by 6 bases, the J end by 7 bases, with 10 bases between. The CDR3 coding sequence is TGTGCCAGTAGCGTTCCCCGGAACACCATATATTTT. Protein product: CASSVPRNTIYF.

CDR3 region: CASSKGRTAQETQYF. Written as DNA, the CDR3 is TGTGCCAGCAGCAAAGGCAGGACAGCGCAAGAGACCCAGTACTTC. The J gene is TRBJ2-5, the V gene TRBV21-1; the table calls TRBD1, which could not be checked here. TRBV21-1 corresponds to a pseudogene. The CDR3 loop spans 15 amino acids.

This clone has a single count. V and J are TRBV10-3 and TRBJ2-7; the D gene is possibly TRBD2 (6 bases). V shed 0 bases and J shed 6 bases, with 24 bases lying between them. CDR3 size: 18 residues. Per the germline V gene, CDR1 is ENHRY and CDR2 is SYGVKD. For the CDR3, the DNA is TGTGCCATCAGTGAGTCGGACCCTGGGCAGGGAGGTTCGGGCGAGCAGTACTTC. It codes for CAISESDPGQGGSGEQYF.

This chain joins TRBV6-1 and TRBJ2-1; 7 bases fit TRBD2. The trim removed 6 bases at V and 3 bases at J, leaving 8 bases unmatched. The germline CDR1 and CDR2 sequences are MNHNS and SASEGT. CDR3 length equals 15 residues. The CDR3 is CASRTRPGGYNEQFF. CDR3 sequence (DNA): TGTGCCAGCAGAACACGCCCGGGGGGCTACAATGAGCAGTTCTTC.

The V and J genes are TRBV5-1 and TRBJ2-1; maybe TRBD2 (5 bases). Trimming took 0 bases from V and 8 from J, leaving 9 bases between them. This CDR3 spans 13 amino acids. The germline V gene has CDR1 SGHRS and CDR2 YFSETQ. CDR3 DNA: TGCGCCAGCAGCTTGGCGGGGTTCGATGAGCAGTTCTTC. Its protein product is CASSLAGFDEQFF.

The V and J genes are TRBV9 and TRBJ2-7; a weak D match, TRBD2 (6 bases). The germline gives CDR1 SGDLS, CDR2 YYNGEE. The CDR3 is 15 residues long. Trimming took off 0 bases at V and 5 bases at J, with 15 bases between the two ends. The CDR3 region is CASSVEAGSDNEQYF. The CDR3 nucleotides are TGTGCCAGCAGCGTAGAGGCGGGATCGGACAACGAGCAGTACTTC.

V usage is TRBV25-1 and J usage is TRBJ2-7; a weak D match, TRBD2 (6 bases). Trimming cost V 1 base and J 0 bases, with 10 bases left between them. CDR1 and CDR2 from the germline V gene are MGHDK and SYGVNS. This CDR3 contains 15 residues. CDR3 coding DNA: TGTGCCAGCAGTGAATTGGGGGGTAGCTCCTACGAGCAGTACTTC. This translates into CASSELGGSSYEQYF.